One T cell receptor (beta chain) is described in this entry. The antigen this receptor binds is unknown. There are no base qualities to consult, and no much larger clone falls within one base. These data belong to a study of T cell responses to AZD1222 COVID-19 vaccine (dated by TCRdb to the early 2020s). Study-level background: AZD1222 recipients given second doses at about 4 weeks or at about 12 weeks were pooled, since spike-specific TCR depth and breadth were not found to differ between the two schedules. A total of approximately 240 trial participants underwent TCR sequencing, of whom some 210 received two doses of AZD1222 and some 25 received two doses of the MenACWY control vaccine. Enrollment into the trials was organized by age into subgroups of 18-55, 56-69 and 70-plus years, and those subgroups contained about 160, 30 and 59 TCR-sequenced participants, respectively.

What the research found in general, with its limitations: Most participants were white British and females outnumbered males, and the authors suggested that clonal diversity may have been underestimated. CD4 TCRs associated with the vaccine covered the entire spike protein, and the dominant responses were in regions 160-218 and 743-854. The 56-69-year group was small, and its depth increase did not reach significance, likely because of low power. Because no day 14 peak-response samples were available, repertoires were characterized only after the peak T cell response. Epitopes outside the regions mutated in the B.1.351 and B.1.1.7 variants were reportedly recognized by nearly half of the unique spike-specific TCRs. Conclusions about previously exposed vaccinees are limited, since just a handful of AZD1222 recipients were seropositive for SARS-CoV-2 at baseline. A significant rise in spike-specific TCR breadth and depth was observed after two AZD1222 doses relative to day 0 and relative to MenACWY recipients.

The sample's time point, from its label and the paper: baseline before first vaccination. The vaccinee samples were drawn from two UK trials, COV001 and COV002, one of which was a single-blind randomized controlled phase 2/3 trial testing AZD1222 (ChAdOx1 nCoV-19) in healthy adults. Trial participant PBMC samples were collected at day 0 and day 28 after the second dose for TCRbeta chain sequencing. The CDR3 regions of human TCRbeta chains were analyzed by immunosequencing. As for how the authors treated the data: TCRs in the repertoires were compared against a reference library of SARS-CoV-2-specific TCRs that had been generated with the MIRA antigen-specificity platform. Breadth was defined as the fraction of unique TCRs that were SARS-CoV-2-associated. Depth was defined as the fraction of total T cells that were SARS-CoV-2-associated. Using the MIRA data, every spike-specific TCR was mapped to the spike region that the TCR reacted to and assigned to either a CD4 or a CD8 class. Log10-transformed breadth and depth values were compared by one-way ANOVA with Sidak's multiple comparisons tests. The table comes from immuneACCESS by way of TCRdb, which keeps in-frame sequences with V and J called. Part of the clones is missing from these tables; in studies checked, under half for an unresolved V gene and the rest for unknown reasons. Clonal size and the V and J genes are those of that table, whereas D and trimming came from the DNA. The sample profile shows 95,000 to 150,000 clones; around 93% of them were found once. The top ten hold about 14% of the sample.

From the cysteine through the phenylalanine, the CDR3 covers 14 amino acids. Of all the DNA, just the CDR3 is kept, 42 bases in frame from base 1. According to the germline V gene, CDR1 reads MDHEN and CDR2 reads SYDVKM. Trimming takes 4 bases from V and 4 bases from J, and the germline ends sit 13 bases apart. The clonotype was recovered from an adult in good health. The chain is encoded by TRBV28 joined to TRBJ1-2; a tentative D match to TRBD1 spans 6 bases. This material consisted of peripheral blood, taken on day 0 of AZD1222 vaccination. Here is the DNA: TGTGCCAGCAGTTCCCTCGGGGGCGGCTATGGCTACACCTTC. This sequence encodes CASSSLGGGYGYTF.